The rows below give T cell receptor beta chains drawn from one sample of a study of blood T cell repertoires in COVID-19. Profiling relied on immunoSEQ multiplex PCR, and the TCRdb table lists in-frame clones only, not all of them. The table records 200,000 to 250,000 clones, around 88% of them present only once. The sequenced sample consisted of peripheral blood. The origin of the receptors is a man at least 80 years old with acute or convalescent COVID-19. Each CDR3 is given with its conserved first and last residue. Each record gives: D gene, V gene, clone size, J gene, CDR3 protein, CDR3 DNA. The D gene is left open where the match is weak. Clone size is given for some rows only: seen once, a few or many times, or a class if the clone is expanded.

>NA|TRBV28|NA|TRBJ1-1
CASSRQVTSNTEAFF
TGTGCCAGCAGCCGACAGGTAACCTCGAACACTGAAGCTTTCTTT
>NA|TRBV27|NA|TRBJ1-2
CASSLWGDQAAGYTF
TGTGCCAGCAGTTTATGGGGGGACCAGGCCGCTGGCTACACCTTC
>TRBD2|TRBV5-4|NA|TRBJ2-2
CASSLGGGTGELFF
TGTGCCAGCAGCTTGGGGGGGGGCACCGGGGAGCTGTTTTTT
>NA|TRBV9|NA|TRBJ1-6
CASSVGQGLNSPLHF
TGTGCCAGCAGCGTAGGCCAGGGACTTAATTCACCCCTCCACTTT
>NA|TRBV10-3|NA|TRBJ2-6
CAISESAGRANVLTF
TGTGCCATCAGTGAGTCTGCGGGGCGAGCCAACGTCCTGACTTTC
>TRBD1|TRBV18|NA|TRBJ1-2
CASSPDRGLGYTF
TGTGCCAGCTCACCTGACAGGGGGCTCGGCTACACCTTC
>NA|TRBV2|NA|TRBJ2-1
CASSEQGLYNEQFF
TGTGCCAGCAGTGAACAGGGACTCTACAATGAGCAGTTCTTC
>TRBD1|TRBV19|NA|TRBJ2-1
CASSINLQGARNEQFF
TGTGCCAGTAGTATAAACTTACAGGGGGCGCGGAATGAGCAGTTCTTC
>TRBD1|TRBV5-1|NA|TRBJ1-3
CASSLTGVGNTIYF
TGCGCCAGCAGCTTAACAGGGGTTGGGAACACCATATATTTT
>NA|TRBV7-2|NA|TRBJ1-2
CASSLALGQNYGYTF
TGTGCCAGCAGCTTAGCGCTAGGACAGAACTATGGCTACACCTTC
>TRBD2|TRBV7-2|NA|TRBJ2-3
CASSLQAGSTDTQYF
TGTGCCAGCAGCTTACAAGCGGGGAGCACAGATACGCAGTATTTT
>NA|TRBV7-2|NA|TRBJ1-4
CASSLVRGEKLFF
TGTGCCAGCAGCTTAGTTCGAGGAGAAAAACTGTTTTTT
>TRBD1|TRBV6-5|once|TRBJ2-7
CASSLGQAVYEQYF
TGTGCCAGCAGCCTGGGACAGGCCGTCTACGAGCAGTACTTC
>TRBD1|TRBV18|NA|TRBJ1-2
CASSRGQGRGYGYTF
TGTGCCAGCTCACGAGGACAGGGCCGGGGCTATGGCTACACCTTC
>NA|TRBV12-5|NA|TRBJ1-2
CASGLAGYGYTF
TGTGCTAGTGGTTTGGCCGGGTATGGCTACACCTTC
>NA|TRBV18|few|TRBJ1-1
CASSPQGLNTEAFF
TGTGCCAGCTCACCCCAGGGTCTGAACACTGAAGCTTTCTTT
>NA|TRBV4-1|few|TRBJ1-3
CASSQAGSGNTIYF
TGCGCCAGCAGCCAAGCGGGGTCCGGAAACACCATATATTTT
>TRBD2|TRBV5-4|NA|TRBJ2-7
CASSGAGGIYEQYF
TGTGCCAGCAGCGGGGCGGGAGGGATTTACGAGCAGTACTTC
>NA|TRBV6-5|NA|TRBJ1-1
CASSLIGAEAFF
TGTGCCAGCAGCCTAATAGGGGCTGAAGCTTTCTTT
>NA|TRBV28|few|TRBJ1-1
CASSLPGGRNTEAFF
TGTGCCAGCAGTTTACCGGGAGGGCGGAACACTGAAGCTTTCTTT
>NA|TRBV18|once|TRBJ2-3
CASSPQGPSTDTQYF
TGTGCCAGCTCTCCCCAGGGGCCAAGCACAGATACGCAGTATTTT
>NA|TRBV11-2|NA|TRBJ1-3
CASSLARSGSGNTIYF
TGTGCCAGCAGCTTAGCACGTTCAGGCTCTGGAAACACCATATATTTT
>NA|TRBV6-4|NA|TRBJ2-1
CASKVDSFSNEQFF
TGTGCCAGCAAGGTGGACTCATTTTCTAATGAGCAGTTCTTC
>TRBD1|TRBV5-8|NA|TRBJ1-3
CASSFEDRASGNTIYF
TGTGCCAGCAGCTTTGAGGACAGGGCCAGTGGAAACACCATATATTTT
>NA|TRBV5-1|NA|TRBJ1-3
CASSTGQTGNTIYF
TGCGCCAGCAGCACGGGACAAACGGGAAACACCATATATTTT
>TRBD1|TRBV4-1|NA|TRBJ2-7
CASSPGTGWSYEQYF
TGCGCCAGCAGCCCCGGGACAGGGTGGTCCTACGAGCAGTACTTC
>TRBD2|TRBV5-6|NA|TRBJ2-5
CASSPAGLAEETQYF
TGTGCCAGCAGCCCGGCGGGACTAGCGGAAGAGACCCAGTACTTC
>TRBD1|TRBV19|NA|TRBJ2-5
CASSLNGQGAGGRRETQYF
TGTGCCAGTAGCCTTAATGGACAGGGGGCCGGAGGGCGGCGAGAGACCCAGTACTTC
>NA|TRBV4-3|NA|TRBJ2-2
CASSQEVGKVTGELFF
TGCGCCAGCAGCCAAGAAGTCGGGAAGGTCACCGGGGAGCTGTTTTTT
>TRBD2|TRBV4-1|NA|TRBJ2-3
CASSRTSGIGTDTQYF
TGCGCCAGCAGCCGCACTAGCGGGATAGGCACAGATACGCAGTATTTT
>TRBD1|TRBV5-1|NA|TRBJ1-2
CASSLVGTANGYTF
TGCGCCAGCAGCTTGGTAGGGACAGCTAATGGCTACACCTTC
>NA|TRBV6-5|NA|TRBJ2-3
CASSSGTHSTDTQYF
TGTGCCAGCAGTTCGGGGACACATAGCACAGATACGCAGTATTTT
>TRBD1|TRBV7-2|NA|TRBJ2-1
CASSQRQGRKFF
TGTGCCAGCAGCCAACGACAGGGAAGGAAGTTCTTC
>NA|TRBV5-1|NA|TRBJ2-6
CASSFFLGGSGANVLTF
TGCGCCAGCAGCTTCTTCTTAGGGGGCTCTGGGGCCAACGTCCTGACTTTC
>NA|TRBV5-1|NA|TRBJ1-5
CASSLNSGQPQHF
TGCGCCAGCAGCTTAAATTCGGGTCAGCCCCAGCATTTT
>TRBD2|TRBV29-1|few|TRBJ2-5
CSVGGRVETQYF
TGCAGCGTTGGCGGGAGGGTAGAGACCCAGTACTTC
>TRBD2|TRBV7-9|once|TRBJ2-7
CASSFGGGEYEQYF
TGTGCCAGCAGCTTCGGCGGGGGGGAATACGAGCAGTACTTC
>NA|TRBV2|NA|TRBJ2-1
CASSLNFYNEQFF
TGTGCCAGCAGCTTAAATTTCTACAATGAGCAGTTCTTC
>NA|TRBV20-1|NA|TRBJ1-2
CSAPFDGYTF
TGCAGTGCCCCCTTCGATGGCTACACCTTC
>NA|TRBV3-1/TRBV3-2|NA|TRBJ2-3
CASRLASTSTDTQYF
TGTGCCAGCAGGTTAGCGTCGACTAGCACAGATACGCAGTATTTT
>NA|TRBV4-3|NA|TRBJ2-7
CASSQGLVSYEQYF
TGCGCCAGCAGCCAAGGTCTTGTCTCCTACGAGCAGTACTTC
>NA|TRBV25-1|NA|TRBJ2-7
CASSPLGVEQYF
TGTGCCAGCAGTCCACTAGGAGTTGAGCAGTACTTC
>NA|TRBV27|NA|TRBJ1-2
CASSLQGLGPQSNYGYTF
TGTGCCAGCAGTTTACAGGGTTTGGGCCCCCAATCTAACTATGGCTACACCTTC
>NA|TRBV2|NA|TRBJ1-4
CASSERGFGWEKLFF
TGTGCCAGCAGTGAACGGGGTTTTGGATGGGAAAAACTGTTTTTT
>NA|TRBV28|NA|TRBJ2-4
CASRLRFRGDIQYF
TGTGCCAGCAGATTGCGGTTTAGGGGCGACATTCAGTACTTC
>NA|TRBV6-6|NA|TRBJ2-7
CASSPPGDGNEQYF
TGTGCCAGCAGTCCCCCAGGGGATGGGAACGAGCAGTACTTC
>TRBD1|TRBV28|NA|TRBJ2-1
CASSLDLSGTGLYQFF
TGTGCCAGCAGTTTGGATTTAAGTGGGACAGGCCTCTACCAGTTCTTC
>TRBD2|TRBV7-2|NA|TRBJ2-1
CASSLSRGAYNEQFF
TGTGCCAGCAGCTTGAGCCGGGGGGCCTACAATGAGCAGTTCTTC
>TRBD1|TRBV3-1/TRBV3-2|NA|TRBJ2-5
CASSQSGTGQETQYF
TGTGCCAGCAGCCAGTCCGGGACAGGGCAAGAGACCCAGTACTTC
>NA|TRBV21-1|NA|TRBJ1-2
CASSPRGYTF
TGTGCCAGCAGCCCTCGGGGCTACACCTTC
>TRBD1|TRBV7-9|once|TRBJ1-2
CASSQGQANNYGYTF
TGTGCCAGCAGCCAAGGACAGGCAAATAACTATGGCTACACCTTC
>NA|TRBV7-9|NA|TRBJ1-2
CASSLEGRGVGYTF
TGTGCCAGCAGCTTAGAGGGCAGGGGAGTTGGCTACACCTTC
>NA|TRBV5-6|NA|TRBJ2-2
CASRKRGTSNTGELFF
TGTGCCAGCAGGAAAAGGGGGACCTCGAACACCGGGGAGCTGTTTTTT
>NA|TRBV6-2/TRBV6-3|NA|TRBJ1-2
CASSMGQGNYGYTF
TGTGCCAGCAGTATGGGCCAGGGGAACTATGGCTACACCTTC
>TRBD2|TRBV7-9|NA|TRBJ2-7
CASSFIAGGQSYEQYF
TGTGCCAGCAGCTTCATAGCGGGGGGCCAATCCTACGAGCAGTACTTC